Below are 25 T cell receptor beta chains sequenced from a single sample in a study of T cell responses to AZD1222 COVID-19 vaccine. The method was immunoSEQ multiplex PCR; TCRdb's version includes in-frame clones alone and lacks a portion of them. The data show 100,000 to 150,000 clones, over 70% seen once. Sequenced here: peripheral blood, sampled on day 0 of AZD1222 vaccination. The origin of the receptors is an adult in good health.

The V gene is TRBV27, the J gene TRBJ1-6; D is unresolved. The length of the CDR3 is 14 residues. Between the trimmed V and J ends, which lost 0 bases and 8 bases, there was a span of 8 bases. The germline gives CDR1 MNHEY, CDR2 SMNVEV (reference sequence). The DNA of the CDR3 is TGTGCCAGCAGTTTATCAGGGTTGTATTCACCCCTCCACTTT. Amino acid sequence: CASSLSGLYSPLHF.

The rearrangement joins TRBV6-4 to TRBJ1-2; D remains unclear. The V gene's germline CDR1 is MRHNA and CDR2 SNTAGT. V lost 0 bases and J 8 bases, leaving 13 bases between the germline ends. The CDR3 consists of 14 residues. DNA of the CDR3: TGTGCCAGCAGTGACTCTTCCCAGGCCAGCGGCTACACCTTC. Encoded protein: CASSDSSQASGYTF.

This chain links TRBV11-2 with TRBJ2-7; 10 bases line up with TRBD2. CDR1 is SGHAT and CDR2 is FQNNGV in the germline V gene. After removal of 1 base from V and 3 bases from J, the junction contained 3 bases not matched to a gene. The CDR3 contains 15 residues. Here the CDR3 reads CASSLGTSGYYEQYF. Written as DNA, the CDR3 is TGTGCCAGCAGCTTAGGGACTAGCGGCTACTACGAGCAGTACTTC.

The chain couples TRBV27 to TRBJ2-3, with 10 bases aligning to TRBD1. The CDR3 loop spans 14 amino acids. With 6 bases clipped from V and 3 bases from J, the junction kept 3 bases outside the gene matches. CDR1 is MNHEY and CDR2 is SMNVEV in the germline V gene (reference sequence). CDR3 sequence: CASRDRGRTDTQYF. The CDR3 nucleotides are TGTGCCAGCAGAGACAGGGGGCGAACAGATACGCAGTATTTT.

V and J are TRBV5-4 and TRBJ1-3; D remains unclear. V was shortened by 0 bases and J by 0 bases, with 10 bases between the two germline ends. This CDR3 spans 16 amino acids. CDR1 is SGHNT and CDR2 is YYREEE in the germline V gene (reference sequence). The chain's CDR3 is CASSLDSGTSGNTIYF. The CDR3 region has the DNA TGTGCCAGCAGCTTGGACTCAGGAACCTCTGGAAACACCATATATTTT.

CDR3 residues: CASSPQGNYEQYF. The CDR3 nucleotides read TGTGCCAGCAGTCCGCAGGGGAACTACGAGCAGTACTTC. The rearrangement links TRBV6-6 to TRBJ2-7, with D possibly matching TRBD1 (6 bases). Germline loops: CDR1 MNHNY, CDR2 SVGAGI (reference sequence). V lost 5 bases and J lost 3, with 11 bases in between. The CDR3 has 13 amino acids.

The rearrangement uses TRBV29-1 and TRBJ2-1, with 15 bases matching TRBD2. Unmatched junction bases numbered 4, after V lost 7 bases and J lost 6 bases. The CDR3 spans 14 residues. Germline V gene data show CDR1 as SQVTM and CDR2 as ANQGSEA. This chain's CDR3 is CSALGLAGGNEQFF. For the CDR3, the DNA is TGCAGCGCCCTGGGACTAGCGGGGGGCAATGAGCAGTTCTTC.

The table lists this clone with a count of one. The rearrangement links TRBV30 to TRBJ2-7; D call uncertain. The V gene's germline CDR1 is GTSNPN and CDR2 SVGIG (reference sequence). The germline V and J ends were trimmed by 5 bases and 6 bases, with 14 bases remaining between them. This CDR3 region has 12 residues. The CDR3, as DNA: TGTGCCTGGGCCGGGCCTGCCGCCGAGCAGTACTTC. As protein: CAWAGPAAEQYF.

The chain uses TRBV30 and TRBJ2-7; D unclear. The ends were cut back, 5 bases at V and 5 bases at J, with 16 bases in the middle. The CDR3 extends over 13 amino acids. Germline V gene sequence: CDR1 GTSNPN, CDR2 SVGIG (reference sequence). The CDR3 protein is CAWVGMGKHEQYF. The CDR3 bases are TGTGCCTGGGTGGGGATGGGGAAACACGAGCAGTACTTC. Variable domain in full (rest from reference TRBV30 and TRBJ2-7): SQTIHQWPATLVQPVGSPLSLECTVEGTSNPNLYWYRQAAGRGLQLLFYSVGIGQISSEVPQNLSASRPQDRQFILSSKKLLLSDSGFYLCAWVGMGKHEQYFGPGTRLTVT.

The chain uses TRBV19 and TRBJ1-5; D unclear. Germline CDR1 reads LNHDA; CDR2 reads SQIVND (reference sequence). Trimming removed 4 bases from V and 6 bases from J, with 10 bases in between. The CDR3 is 13 residues long. CDR3 nucleotide sequence: TGTGCCAGTAGTACCCCGGCAGGTCAGCCCCAGCATTTT. Its translation: CASSTPAGQPQHF.

The V call is TRBV18, the J call TRBJ2-3, with 10 bases fitting TRBD2. Losses at the gene ends were 4 bases for V and 7 bases for J; bases not matched to a gene: 8. CDR3 size: 15 residues. Germline CDR1 and CDR2: KGHSH and LQKENI. In DNA, the CDR3 is TGTGCCAGCTCACTACTAGCGGGGTTTCTGAATACGCAGTATTTT. It specifies CASSLLAGFLNTQYF.

This clone was counted only a few times. The chain is built from TRBV5-4 and TRBJ2-7; 8 bases are a match to TRBD1. This CDR3 spans 14 amino acids. Germline V gene data show CDR1 as SGHNT and CDR2 as YYREEE (reference sequence). Unmatched junction bases numbered 11, after V lost 5 bases and J lost 7 bases. The CDR3 DNA is TGTGCCAGCAGTTCCTACCGGACAGGGCGGGAGCAGTACTTC. Encoded protein: CASSSYRTGREQYF. The full variable domain, its missing parts supplied by reference TRBV5-4 and TRBJ2-7, is ETGVTQSPTHLIKTRGQQVTLRCSSQSGHNTVSWYQQALGQGPQFIFQYYREEENGRGNFPPRFSGLQFPNYSSELNVNALELDDSALYLCASSSYRTGREQYFGPGTRLTVT.

The rearrangement uses TRBV5-6 and TRBJ1-6; D remains unclear. The germline V gene encodes CDR1 SGHDT and CDR2 YYEEEE. Trimming cost V 2 bases and J 0 bases, with 3 bases left between them. The CDR3 consists of 14 residues. CDR3 in amino acids: CASSFSSYNSPLHF. DNA of the CDR3: TGTGCCAGCAGCTTTAGCTCCTATAATTCACCCCTCCACTTT. Using reference TRBV5-6 and TRBJ1-6 for the parts outside the CDR3, the full variable domain is DAGVTQSPTHLIKTRGQQVTLRCSPKSGHDTVSWYQQALGQGPQFIFQYYEEEERQRGNFPDRFSGHQFPNYSSELNVNALLLGDSALYLCASSFSSYNSPLHFGNGTRLTVT.

The chain is built from TRBV7-2 and TRBJ2-3, with D maybe TRBD2 (6 bases). The CDR3 is made up of 14 amino acids. The ends were cut back, 5 bases at V and 0 bases at J, with 9 bases in the middle. Germline lookup yields CDR1 SGHTA and CDR2 FQGNSA. Written as DNA, the CDR3 is TGTGCCAGCAGCCCCGGGACTAGCACAGATACGCAGTATTTT. It translates to CASSPGTSTDTQYF.

This sequence joins TRBV19 and TRBJ1-5; D gene unclear. Trimming removed 2 bases from V and 10 bases from J, with 15 bases in between. Germline V CDR1 and CDR2: LNHDA, SQIVND (reference sequence). The CDR3 extends over 14 amino acids. DNA of the CDR3: TGTGCCAGTAGTATAAGTGTCGATTCGCACCCCCAGCATTTT. This translates into CASSISVDSHPQHF.

J is TRBJ1-4 and V is TRBV25-1; D remains unclear. With 5 bases removed from V and 7 bases from J, the gap between germline ends came to 11 bases. Germline CDR1 reads MGHDK; CDR2 reads SYGVNS. The CDR3 covers 13 residues. CDR3 nucleotide sequence: TGTGCCAGCAGTTCTACAGAAATTGAAAAACTGTTTTTT. This sequence encodes CASSSTEIEKLFF.

The chain links TRBV3-1 (or the pseudogene TRBV3-2) to TRBJ2-7, with a possible D match to TRBD2 (6 bases). V lost 3 bases to trimming and J lost 1 base, with 13 bases between them. The CDR3 has 15 residues. Germline CDR1 and CDR2: LGHDT and YNNKEL (reference sequence). CDR3 sequence: CASSHGGEWSYEQYF. The CDR3 nucleotides are TGTGCCAGCAGCCATGGAGGGGAATGGTCCTACGAGCAGTACTTC.

The chain combines TRBV7-8 with TRBJ2-7, with D possibly being TRBD1 (6 bases). Germline V gene lookup returns CDR1 SGHVS and CDR2 FQNEAQ. The CDR3 covers 14 residues. The V and J ends lost 2 bases and 2 bases respectively, with 10 bases between them. The CDR3 spells CASSLSDSPYEQYF. The CDR3 coding sequence is TGTGCCAGCAGCTTATCGGACAGTCCCTACGAGCAGTACTTC.

The table lists this clone with a few counts. The rearrangement uses TRBV6-2 or TRBV6-3 and TRBJ2-5; D remains ambiguous. Germline V gene lookup returns CDR1 MNHEY and CDR2 SVGEGT. The V gene lost 6 bases and the J gene lost 9 bases, with 17 bases spanning the gap. The CDR3 is made up of 13 amino acids. The CDR3 reads CASSRGAKRAQYF. The DNA of the CDR3 is TGTGCCAGCAGCAGAGGCGCTAAAAGGGCCCAGTACTTC.

V is TRBV18 and J is TRBJ1-2; 7 nucleotides align to TRBD1. Germline-derived CDR1 and CDR2 are KGHSH and LQKENI. The CDR3 consists of 14 residues. J gave up 3 bases and V 1 base, and 2 bases lay outside the gene matches. Here the CDR3 DNA reads TGTGCCAGCTCACCACAGGGGGCGGACTATGGCTACACCTTC. This translates into CASSPQGADYGYTF.

CDR3 in amino acids: CASSFSAQAHNEQFF. DNA of the CDR3: TGTGCCAGCAGCTTTAGCGCCCAGGCCCACAATGAGCAGTTCTTC. V is TRBV7-2 and J is TRBJ2-1; maybe TRBD2 (5 bases). Germline V gene data show CDR1 as SGHTA and CDR2 as FQGNSA. The CDR3 length is 15 residues. V lost 3 bases to trimming and J lost 5 bases, with 14 bases between them.

V and J are TRBV2 and TRBJ1-4; 8 bases fit TRBD1. V gave up 6 bases and J gave up 10 bases; unmatched junction bases: 7. Germline V gene lookup returns CDR1 SNHLY and CDR2 FYNNEI. The CDR3 extends over 13 amino acids. The CDR3 DNA follows: TGTGCCAGCAGCGTGACAGGGGAAGTAAAACTGTTTTTT. This codes for CASSVTGEVKLFF.

V is TRBV11-2 and J is TRBJ2-6; D gene unclear. From germline, CDR1 is SGHAT and CDR2 FQNNGV. The CDR3 consists of 13 residues. V dropped 6 bases and J dropped 0 bases, with 3 bases sitting between them. The CDR3 loop is CASRSSGANVLTF. The CDR3 DNA is TGTGCCAGCAGATCCTCTGGGGCCAACGTCCTGACTTTC.

This clone was seen a handful of times. The V and J genes are TRBV10-1 and TRBJ1-2, with 8 bases matching TRBD1. V lost 8 bases, J lost 8 bases, and 13 bases stayed unmatched. The germline gives CDR1 WNHNN, CDR2 SYGVQD (reference sequence). This CDR3 spans 14 amino acids. The CDR3: CASRIRTGHYGYTF. In nucleotides, the CDR3 is TGCGCCAGCCGAATTAGGACAGGGCATTACGGCTACACCTTC.

V gene TRBV5-4 combines with J gene TRBJ1-5; tentative D call: TRBD1 (5 bases). This CDR3 spans 14 amino acids. V was cut by 4 bases and J by 1 base, with 9 bases left in between. The germline V gene has CDR1 SGHNT and CDR2 YYREEE (reference sequence). As DNA, the CDR3 is TGTGCCAGCAGCAACCGGGACAGCAATCAGCCCCAGCATTTT. Its translation is CASSNRDSNQPQHF.